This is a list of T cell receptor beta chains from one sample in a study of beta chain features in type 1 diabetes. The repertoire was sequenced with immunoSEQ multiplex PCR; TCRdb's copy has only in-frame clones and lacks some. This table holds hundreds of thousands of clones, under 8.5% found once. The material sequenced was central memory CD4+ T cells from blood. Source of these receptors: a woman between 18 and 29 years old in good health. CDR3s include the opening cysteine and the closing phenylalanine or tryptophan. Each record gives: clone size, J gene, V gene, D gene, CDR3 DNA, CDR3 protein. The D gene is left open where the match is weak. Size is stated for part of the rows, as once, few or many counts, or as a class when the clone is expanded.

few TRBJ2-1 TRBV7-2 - TGTGCCAGCAGCTTAGGATTAGCGGTAGGGCAGTTCTTC CASSLGLAVGQFF
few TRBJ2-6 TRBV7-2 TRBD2 TGTGCCAGCAGCCCCCGACTAGCGGGAGGGCCTTCTGGGGCCAACGTCCTGACTTTC CASSPRLAGGPSGANVLTF
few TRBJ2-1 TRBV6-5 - TGTGCCAGCCAAGGGCTGTCATACAATGAGCAGTTCTTC CASQGLSYNEQFF
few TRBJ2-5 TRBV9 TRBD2 TGTGCCAGCAGCGTAGGAAGTAGCGGGAGAAAAGAGACCCAGTACTTC CASSVGSSGRKETQYF
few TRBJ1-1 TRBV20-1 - TGCAGCCCCTTCATGAACACTGAAGCTTTCTTT CSPFMNTEAFF
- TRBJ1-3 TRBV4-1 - TGCGCCAGCAGCCAAGGGGCAGCCTCTGGAAACACCATATATTTT CASSQGAASGNTIYF
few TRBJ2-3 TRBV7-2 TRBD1 TGTGCCAGCAGCTTAGACCCGGGACAGGGCACAGATACGCAGTATTTT CASSLDPGQGTDTQYF
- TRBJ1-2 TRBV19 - TGTGCCAGTAGTATAGCGAGGAGCGGCTACACCTTC CASSIARSGYTF
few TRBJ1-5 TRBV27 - TGTGCCAGCACAAATAGGCCCGGGGGTCAGCCCCAGCATTTT CASTNRPGGQPQHF
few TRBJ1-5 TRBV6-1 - TGTGCCAGCAGTGCGTCCAGTTATAGCAATCAGCCCCAGCATTTT CASSASSYSNQPQHF
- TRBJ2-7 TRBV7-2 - TGTGCCAGCAGCTTGGTCAGTCCCTCCTACGAGCAGTACTTC CASSLVSPSYEQYF
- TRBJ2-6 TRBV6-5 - TGTGCCAGCAGAACACAGAGCTCTGGGGCCAACGTCCTGACTTTC CASRTQSSGANVLTF
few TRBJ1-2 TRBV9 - TGTGCCAGCAGCGTCGGGGGCTATGGCTACACCTTC CASSVGGYGYTF
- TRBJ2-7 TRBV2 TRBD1 TGTGCCAGCAGTGAATTCGGACAGGGGTTCGACGAGCAGTACTTC CASSEFGQGFDEQYF
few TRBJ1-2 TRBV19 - TGTGCCAGTAGTACCGAATACTCAGGCCGTGGCTATGGCTACACCTTC CASSTEYSGRGYGYTF
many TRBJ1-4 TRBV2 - TGTGCCAGCAGTGTACCAGGTGGCTATAATGAAAAACTGTTTTTT CASSVPGGYNEKLFF
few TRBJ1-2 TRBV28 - TGTGCCAGCAGTTTCCGCAGGATCAACGGCTACACCTTC CASSFRRINGYTF
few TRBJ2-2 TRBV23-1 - TGCGCCAGCAGTCAATGGCATTCCGACACCGGGGAGCTGTTTTTT CASSQWHSDTGELFF
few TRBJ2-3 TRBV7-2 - TGTGCCAGCAGCTCGGGACTCCGCCCGCAGGATACGCAGTATTTT CASSSGLRPQDTQYF
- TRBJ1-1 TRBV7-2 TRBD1 TGTGCCAGCAGCTCGGACGGGGACAGAGGGACTGAAGCTTTCTTT CASSSDGDRGTEAFF
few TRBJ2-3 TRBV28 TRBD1 TGTGCCAGCAGATCCCCGACAGGGGCAGATACGCAGTATTTT CASRSPTGADTQYF
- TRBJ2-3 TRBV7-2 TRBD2 TGTGCCAGCAGCTTCAACCTAGCGGGATATACGCAGTATTTT CASSFNLAGYTQYF
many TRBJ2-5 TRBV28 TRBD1 TGTGCCAGCAGTTCCGCCGGGACAGCGCAAGAGACCCAGTACTTC CASSSAGTAQETQYF
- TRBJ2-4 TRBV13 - TGTGCCAGCAGCTTAACCCCCAAAAACATTCAGTACTTC CASSLTPKNIQYF
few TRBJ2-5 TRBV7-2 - TGTGCCAGCAGCTTAGTTGAGACCCAGTACTTC CASSLVETQYF
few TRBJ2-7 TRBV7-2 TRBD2 TGTGCCAGCAGCTTGTCGATAGCGGGAGCCTACGAGCAGTACTTC CASSLSIAGAYEQYF
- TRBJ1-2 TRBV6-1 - TGTGCCAGCAGTGAAGTCTGGGGGGCCGATGGCTACACCTTC CASSEVWGADGYTF
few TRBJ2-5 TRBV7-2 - TGTGCCAGCAGCTTCACAGAGACCCAGTACTTC CASSFTETQYF
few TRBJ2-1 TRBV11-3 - TGTGCCAGCAGCCCCGGACGGTACAATGAGCAGTTCTTC CASSPGRYNEQFF
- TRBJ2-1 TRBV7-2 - TGTGCCAGCAGCATCCATAGAGAGCAGTTCTTC CASSIHREQFF
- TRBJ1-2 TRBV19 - TGTGCCAGTACTCTCGGACATCTCGCTAACTATGGCTACACCTTC CASTLGHLANYGYTF
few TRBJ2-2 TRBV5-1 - TGCGCCAGCAGCTTGGCGGTGGGGCCGGACACCGGGGAGCTGTTTTTT CASSLAVGPDTGELFF
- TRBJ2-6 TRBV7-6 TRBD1 TGTGCCAGCAGCTCTGGACAGGGGCCCTCTGGGGCCAACGTCCTGACTTTC CASSSGQGPSGANVLTF
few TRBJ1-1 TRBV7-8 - TGTGCCAGCAGCTTAGTCTCAATGGGCACTGAAGCTTTCTTT CASSLVSMGTEAFF
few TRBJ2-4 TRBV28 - TGTGCCAGCAGTCAACGGATCGGCAAAAACATTCAGTACTTC CASSQRIGKNIQYF
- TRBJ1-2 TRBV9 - TGTGCCAGCAGCGTAGTCCCCAGAAACTATGGCTACACCTTC CASSVVPRNYGYTF
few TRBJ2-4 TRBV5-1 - TGCGCCAGCAGCTTGGGAGGGTTCGGGAACATTCAGTACTTC CASSLGGFGNIQYF
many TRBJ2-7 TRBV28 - TGTGCCAGCACGCAGTGGGGGGACGAGCAGTACTTC CASTQWGDEQYF
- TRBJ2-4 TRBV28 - TGTGCCAGCAGCACACCCGGGACATTAGCCAAAAACATTCAGTACTTC CASSTPGTLAKNIQYF
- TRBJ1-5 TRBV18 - TGTGCCAGCTCATCCAGCAAAGGTCATCAGCCCCAGCATTTT CASSSSKGHQPQHF
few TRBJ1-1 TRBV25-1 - TGTGCCAGCAGTGCCGGCCGGGAGAACACTGAAGCTTTCTTT CASSAGRENTEAFF
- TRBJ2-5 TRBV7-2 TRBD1 TGTGCCAGCAGCTCGACAGGGCCCCGAGAGACCCAGTACTTC CASSSTGPRETQYF
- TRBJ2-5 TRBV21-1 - TGTGCCAGCGCAACCGCCCTAAAGACCCAGTACTTC CASATALKTQYF
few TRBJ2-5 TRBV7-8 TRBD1 TGTGCCAGCAGCTTACGACAGGGGCGAGAGACCCAGTACTTC CASSLRQGRETQYF
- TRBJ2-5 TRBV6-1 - TGTGCCAGCCTGCGAGGGGAGACCCAGTACTTC CASLRGETQYF
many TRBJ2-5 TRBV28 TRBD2 TGTGCCAGCAGTTCAAGCGGGAGGGAAGAGACCCAGTACTTC CASSSSGREETQYF